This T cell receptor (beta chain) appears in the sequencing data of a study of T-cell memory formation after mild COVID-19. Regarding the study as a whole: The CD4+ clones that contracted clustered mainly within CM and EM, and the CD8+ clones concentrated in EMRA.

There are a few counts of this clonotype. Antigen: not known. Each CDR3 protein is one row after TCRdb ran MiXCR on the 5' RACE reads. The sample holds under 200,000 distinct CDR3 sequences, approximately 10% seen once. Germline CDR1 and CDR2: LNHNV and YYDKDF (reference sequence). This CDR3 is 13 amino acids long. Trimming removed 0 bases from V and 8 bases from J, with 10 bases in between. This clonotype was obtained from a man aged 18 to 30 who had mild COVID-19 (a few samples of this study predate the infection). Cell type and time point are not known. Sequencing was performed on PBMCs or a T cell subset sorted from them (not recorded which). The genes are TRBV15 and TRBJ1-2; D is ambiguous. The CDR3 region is CATSRDTGVGYTF. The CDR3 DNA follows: TGTGCCACCAGCAGAGACACCGGGGTCGGCTACACCTTC.